These T cell receptor beta chains were read from a single sample in a study of identifying expanded T cells in peripheral blood. TCRdb's table, derived via immunoSEQ multiplex PCR, lists solely in-frame clones and lacks some. The repertoire holds roughly 92,000 clones, about 88% seen once, with around a fifth in the top ten. Sequences were obtained from blood. The receptor set was obtained from a person aged 18 to 70 in good health. Each CDR3 is given with its conserved first and last residue. Each record gives: J gene, D gene, V gene, clone size, CDR3 protein, CDR3 DNA. The D gene is left open where the match is weak. Not every row has a clone size; where given, it reads once, few, many or a size class.

>TRBJ1-5|TRBD1|TRBV7-9|.
CASSLQGDYQPQHF
TGTGCCAGCAGCTTACAGGGGGACTATCAGCCCCAGCATTTT
>TRBJ1-6|.|TRBV6-5|.
CASSYSGVNGPPLHF
TGTGCCAGCAGTTACTCAGGGGTGAATGGTCCACCCCTCCACTTT
>TRBJ2-1|TRBD1|TRBV6-5|.
CASSGGTGAYNKQFF
TGTGCCAGCAGTGGCGGGACAGGAGCCTACAATAAGCAGTTCTTC
>TRBJ1-5|.|TRBV18|once
CASSPQIQPEPQHF
TGTGCCAGCTCACCTCAGATCCAACCGGAGCCCCAGCATTTT
>TRBJ1-1|.|TRBV4-1|.
CASSHHSGSEAFF
TGCGCCAGCAGCCACCACAGTGGGTCTGAAGCTTTCTTT
>TRBJ1-1|TRBD1|TRBV18|.
CASSPLDRGTEAFF
TGTGCCAGCTCACCACTAGACAGGGGGACTGAAGCTTTCTTT
>TRBJ1-2|.|TRBV6-5|.
CASSSSGTRATGYTF
TGTGCCAGCAGTTCCTCCGGGACAAGGGCCACTGGCTACACCTTC
>TRBJ2-1|TRBD1|TRBV7-9|.
CASSPRGGASYNEQFF
TGTGCCAGCAGCCCGAGAGGGGGCGCTTCCTACAATGAGCAGTTCTTC
>TRBJ2-7|.|TRBV10-3|.
CAIRDTGSYEQYF
TGTGCCATCAGGGATACAGGGTCCTACGAGCAGTACTTC
>TRBJ1-2|TRBD1|TRBV19|once
CASSIGGTGVVFGYTF
TGTGCCAGTAGTATCGGCGGGACAGGGGTGGTATTTGGCTACACCTTC
>TRBJ2-7|TRBD1|TRBV5-1|.
CASTVGTGLYEQYF
TGCGCCAGCACCGTAGGGACAGGGTTATACGAGCAGTACTTC
>TRBJ2-3|TRBD1|TRBV18|.
CASSHGQGFTDTQYF
TGTGCCAGCTCCCACGGACAGGGGTTTACAGATACGCAGTATTTT
>TRBJ2-7|TRBD1|TRBV4-3|.
CASSFGQGTYEQYF
TGCGCCAGCAGTTTTGGACAGGGGACGTACGAGCAGTACTTC
>TRBJ2-7|.|TRBV28|.
CASSLGPTSYEQYF
TGTGCCAGCAGTTTAGGACCAACCTCCTACGAGCAGTACTTC
>TRBJ2-3|.|TRBV4-2|.
CASSQDTGLDDTDTQYF
TGTGCCAGCAGCCAAGATACGGGACTGGACGACACAGATACGCAGTATTTT
>TRBJ2-3|.|TRBV6-5|.
CASSYGLPDTQYF
TGTGCCAGCAGTTACGGGCTTCCCGATACGCAGTATTTT
>TRBJ2-1|.|TRBV7-6|.
CASSLGSGDNEQFF
TGTGCCAGCAGCTTAGGGTCAGGGGACAATGAGCAGTTCTTC
>TRBJ1-2|.|TRBV14|.
CASSNRAGRGYGYTF
TGTGCCAGCAGCAACAGGGCAGGGCGAGGCTATGGCTACACCTTC
>TRBJ1-3|.|TRBV4-3|few
CASSQEGGGVGTSGNTIYF
TGCGCCAGCAGCCAAGAGGGGGGAGGCGTCGGGACTTCTGGAAACACCATATATTTT
>TRBJ1-2|.|TRBV7-9|.
CASSLLVGRDYGYTF
TGTGCCAGCAGCCTATTGGTGGGCAGGGACTATGGCTACACCTTC
>TRBJ2-7|.|TRBV5-1|.
CASSLSGQRSSYEQYF
TGCGCCAGCAGCTTGTCCGGGCAGAGGAGCTCCTACGAGCAGTACTTC
>TRBJ1-2|.|TRBV9|.
CASSVGTKETYGYTF
TGTGCCAGCAGCGTAGGGACGAAGGAGACCTATGGCTACACCTTC
>TRBJ2-2|.|TRBV18|.
CASSPRVIPTGELFF
TGTGCCAGCTCACCTCGGGTGATCCCAACCGGGGAGCTGTTTTTT
>TRBJ2-1|TRBD1|TRBV5-1|.
CASRSGTGGFYEQFF
TGCGCCAGCAGATCCGGGACAGGGGGCTTCTATGAGCAGTTCTTC
>TRBJ2-7|TRBD1|TRBV28|.
CASSFGQGERYEQYF
TGTGCCAGCAGTTTTGGACAGGGGGAGAGGTACGAGCAGTACTTC
>TRBJ1-2|TRBD1|TRBV7-9|once
CASSLGTGGRYGYTF
TGTGCCAGCAGCTTAGGAACAGGGGGCCGGTATGGCTACACCTTC
>TRBJ1-3|.|TRBV2|.
CASSEAGGLGNTIYF
TGTGCCAGCAGTGAAGCAGGGGGTCTTGGAAACACCATATATTTT
>TRBJ1-1|.|TRBV18|.
CASSPERGPRTEAFF
TGTGCCAGCTCACCAGAAAGGGGCCCACGCACTGAAGCTTTCTTT
>TRBJ1-1|.|TRBV18|.
CASSPWDLNTEAFF
TGTGCCAGCTCTCCCTGGGATCTGAACACTGAAGCTTTCTTT
>TRBJ2-5|TRBD2|TRBV9|.
CASSPGTSGGPRYF
TGTGCCAGCAGCCCCGGGACTAGCGGGGGACCTCGATACTTC
>TRBJ1-5|.|TRBV5-6|once
CASSPAARHNQPQHF
TGTGCCAGCAGCCCAGCGGCCCGCCACAATCAGCCCCAGCATTTT
>TRBJ1-2|.|TRBV5-1|once
CASSLDDNYGYTF
TGCGCCAGCAGCTTGGATGATAACTATGGCTACACCTTC
>TRBJ1-6|.|TRBV6-5|.
CASSQQGVRNSPLHF
TGTGCCAGCAGTCAACAGGGAGTGCGAAATTCACCCCTCCACTTT
>TRBJ1-6|.|TRBV6-5|.
CASSYLAGTLNSPLHF
TGTGCCAGCAGTTATTTGGCCGGGACTCTGAATTCACCCCTCCACTTT
>TRBJ2-1|.|TRBV2|.
CASSSDPGREFF
TGTGCCAGCAGTTCCGATCCGGGGCGGGAGTTCTTC
>TRBJ2-1|TRBD2|TRBV4-2|.
CASSQVSGGAREQFF
TGTGCCAGCAGCCAGGTCAGCGGGGGGGCACGGGAGCAGTTCTTC
>TRBJ2-3|.|TRBV27|.
CASSLYFPDYTDTQYF
TGTGCCAGCAGTTTATATTTTCCGGATTATACAGATACGCAGTATTTT
>TRBJ2-7|.|TRBV7-8|.
CASSLGERPYEQYF
TGTGCCAGCAGCTTAGGAGAGCGTCCCTACGAGCAGTACTTC
>TRBJ2-3|TRBD2|TRBV5-6|.
CASSLRAGSTDTQYF
TGTGCCAGCAGCTTGAGAGCGGGGAGCACAGATACGCAGTATTTT
>TRBJ1-5|TRBD1|TRBV6-4|.
CASSDIGQGNGVGNQPQHF
TGTGCCAGCAGTGATATTGGACAGGGGAACGGGGTAGGCAATCAGCCCCAGCATTTT
>TRBJ2-5|TRBD2|TRBV11-2|.
CASSLGGGEETQYF
TGTGCCAGCAGCTTAGGTGGGGGGGAAGAGACCCAGTACTTC
>TRBJ2-7|.|TRBV7-9|.
CASTSGMGGQYF
TGTGCCAGCACCTCCGGGATGGGGGGTCAGTACTTC